The 17 T cell receptor beta chains below all came from one sample that was sequenced in a study of blood T cells in healthy people across ages. Then a second PCR, running roughly 6 to 11 cycles, was carried out with a sample-barcoded 5' primer and a J-beta primer mix. A single record per CDR3 protein comes from TCRdb applying MiXCR to the 5' RACE reads. The sample has 1.5 million to 2 million distinct CDR3 sequences; roughly 49% are singletons. The specimen was blood. The source of these receptors is a woman in her thirties or forties in good health.

The chain recombines TRBV6-1 with TRBJ2-1, with D hard to call. CDR3 length equals 14 residues. The germline CDR1 and CDR2 sequences are MNHNS and SASEGT. V lost 1 base and J 6 bases, leaving 10 bases between the germline ends. CDR3 coding DNA: TGTGCCAGCAGTGAAGTCAGGCGGTTCAATGAGCAGTTCTTC. It is translated as CASSEVRRFNEQFF.

The J gene is TRBJ2-3, the V gene TRBV5-1; no firm D call. The CDR3 contains 13 residues. Germline V lookup: CDR1 SGHRS, CDR2 YFSETQ. V dropped 0 bases and J dropped 11 bases, with 13 bases sitting between them. In nucleotides, the CDR3 is TGCGCCAGCAGCTTGGCCGGTCTTAGAGAGCAGTATTTT. This sequence encodes CASSLAGLREQYF. The full variable domain, in which reference TRBV5-1 and TRBJ2-3 provide the parts outside the CDR3, is KAGVTQTPRYLIKTRGQQVTLSCSPISGHRSVSWYQQTPGQGLQFLFEYFSETQRNKGNFPGRFSGRQFSNSRSEMNVSTLELGDSALYLCASSLAGLREQYFGPGTRLTVL.

As to this clonotype: An end of the junction does not agree with germline; a read error may underlie this. This sequence joins TRBV10-3 and TRBJ2-5; TRBD2 might be the D (5 bases). Germline V gene data show CDR1 as ENHRY and CDR2 as SYGVKD. The CDR3 loop spans 15 amino acids. CDR3 sequence reads: CDISDPETSRETQYF. The CDR3 DNA follows: TGTGACATCAGTGACCCGGAAACTAGTCGGGAGACCCAGTACTTC.

The chain couples TRBV20-1 to TRBJ2-7; D remains ambiguous. Germline-derived CDR1 and CDR2 are DFQATT and SNEGSKA (reference sequence). The CDR3 is made up of 13 amino acids. V was clipped by 5 bases and J by 0 bases, with 11 bases between them. CDR3 region: CSAHPGVSYEQYF. The CDR3 region has the DNA TGCAGTGCTCATCCGGGTGTCTCCTACGAGCAGTACTTC.

The chain combines TRBV20-1 with TRBJ2-3; no reliable D call. The CDR3 runs 14 residues. Germline assignment: CDR1 DFQATT and CDR2 SNEGSKA (reference sequence). Trimming cost V 5 bases and J 0 bases, with 12 bases left between them. CDR3 in amino acids: CSAPLIASTDTQYF. CDR3 nucleotide sequence: TGCAGTGCTCCCCTTATAGCTAGCACAGATACGCAGTATTTT.

This sequence joins TRBV6-5 and TRBJ2-3, with D unresolved. Germline CDR1 and CDR2: MNHEY and SVGAGI. This CDR3 contains 14 residues. V lost 10 bases, J lost 3 bases, and 17 bases lay in between. The CDR3 here is CAIRRLGVTDTQYF. The CDR3 bases are TGTGCCATCCGCCGATTAGGTGTAACAGATACGCAGTATTTT.

Turning to this clonotype: This likely comes from a read error, as the CDR3 has no conserved phenylalanine or tryptophan at its end. CDR3 DNA: TGCAGCGTAGTCAGAGATGAGCAGTTCCTC. Translation: CSVVRDEQFL. The chain joins TRBV29-1 to TRBJ2-1, with D uncertain. There are 10 residues in the CDR3. Per the germline V gene, CDR1 is SQVTM and CDR2 is ANQGSEA. The germline V and J ends were trimmed by 6 bases and 8 bases, with 8 bases remaining between them.

This clonotype was seen a handful of times. The V call is TRBV28, the J call TRBJ1-2; D unclear. Germline assignment: CDR1 MDHEN and CDR2 SYDVKM. The CDR3 has 11 residues. Trimming took off 3 bases at V and 8 bases at J, with 7 bases between the two ends. For the CDR3, the DNA is TGTGCCAGCAGTTTTCTTTGGGGCTACACCTTC. Encoded protein: CASSFLWGYTF.

Note on this clonotype: The conserved closing phenylalanine or tryptophan is absent in this CDR3, likely reflecting a read error. This chain links TRBV7-9 with TRBJ2-1, with 7 bases identical to TRBD1. V lost 5 bases to trimming and J lost 2 bases; unmatched junction nucleotides: 6. The CDR3 is 15 residues long. Germline V CDR1 and CDR2: SEHNR, FQNEAQ (reference sequence). The DNA of the CDR3 is TGTGCCAGCAGCACGACAGGGTCCCCCTACAATGAGCAGTTCATC. Translation: CASSTTGSPYNEQFI.

This clonotype is a singleton in its sample. The junction does not match germline at one end; this may be a read error. This chain joins TRBV7-9 and TRBJ2-3; D may be TRBD2 (5 bases). CDR1 and CDR2 from the germline V gene are SEHNR and FQNEAQ (reference sequence). The CDR3 loop spans 18 amino acids. CDR3 nucleotides: TGCGCCAGCAGCTTACCCCGGCGGACTTCAGGTCGCACAGATACGCAGTATTTT. Residues: CASSLPRRTSGRTDTQYF.

This clonotype was seen a few times. V is TRBV5-5 and J is TRBJ2-3, with TRBD1 matching 9 bases. Trimming took 4 bases from V and 3 from J; bases not matched to a gene: 9. Germline V CDR1 and CDR2: SGHKS, YYEKEE (reference sequence). The CDR3 extends over 16 amino acids. This CDR3 is CASSAGLGQGTDTQYF. CDR3 coding DNA: TGTGCCAGCAGCGCCGGACTCGGACAGGGGACAGATACGCAGTATTTT.

The genes are TRBV28 and TRBJ1-2, with D perhaps matching TRBD1 (5 bases). V was trimmed by 4 bases and J by 0 bases, leaving 15 bases between them. Germline loops: CDR1 MDHEN, CDR2 SYDVKM. The CDR3 spans 16 residues. The CDR3 is CASSSPAGTPNYGYTF. The CDR3, as DNA: TGTGCCAGCAGTTCCCCAGCGGGGACGCCTAACTATGGCTACACCTTC.

The gene calls are TRBV27 and TRBJ2-1, with 9 bases identical to TRBD1. V lost 6 bases, J lost 6 bases, and 9 bases stayed unmatched. This CDR3 is 15 amino acids long. Looked up from germline, CDR1 is MNHEY and CDR2 is SMNVEV (reference sequence). CDR3: CASRRDRDTGNEQFF. CDR3 in DNA: TGTGCCAGCAGGCGGGACAGGGATACAGGCAATGAGCAGTTCTTC.

The V and J genes are TRBV7-6 and TRBJ1-6; the match to TRBD1 covers 9 bases. V was pared by 5 bases and J by 11 bases, with 7 bases of the junction left unmatched. CDR1 and CDR2 (germline): SGHVS, FNYEAQ. This CDR3 contains 14 residues. The CDR3, as DNA: TGTGCCAGCAGCCAGGACAGGGGTGTAGCACCCCTCCACTTT. It specifies CASSQDRGVAPLHF.

The chain links TRBV5-1 to TRBJ2-7; 8 nucleotides agree with TRBD1. V was pared by 7 bases and J by 7 bases, with 13 bases of the junction left unmatched. CDR3 length equals 14 residues. Germline CDR1 reads SGHRS; CDR2 reads YFSETQ. The DNA for the CDR3 is TGCGCCAGCGAGCCGACAGGGGAGAGCAATGAGCAGTACTTC. Amino acid sequence: CASEPTGESNEQYF.

The V gene is TRBV6-1, the J gene TRBJ1-2; possible D gene TRBD1, 5 bases. This CDR3 has 15 amino acids. Germline CDR1 MNHNS, CDR2 SASEGT. V shed 0 bases and J shed 0 bases, with 8 bases lying between them. This CDR3 reads CASSEAGRPNYGYTF. The CDR3 DNA reads TGTGCCAGCAGTGAAGCGGGACGTCCTAACTATGGCTACACCTTC.

This clonotype was seen only a few times. V and J are TRBV4-2 and TRBJ2-3; 8 bases are a match to TRBD2. CDR1 is LGHNA and CDR2 is YNFKEQ in the germline V gene. The CDR3 is 16 residues long. J was trimmed by 5 bases and V by 0 bases; bases with no gene match: 7. The CDR3 loop reads CASSQDRRGAGDTQYF. The CDR3 DNA follows: TGTGCCAGCAGCCAAGATCGGCGGGGGGCGGGAGATACGCAGTATTTT.